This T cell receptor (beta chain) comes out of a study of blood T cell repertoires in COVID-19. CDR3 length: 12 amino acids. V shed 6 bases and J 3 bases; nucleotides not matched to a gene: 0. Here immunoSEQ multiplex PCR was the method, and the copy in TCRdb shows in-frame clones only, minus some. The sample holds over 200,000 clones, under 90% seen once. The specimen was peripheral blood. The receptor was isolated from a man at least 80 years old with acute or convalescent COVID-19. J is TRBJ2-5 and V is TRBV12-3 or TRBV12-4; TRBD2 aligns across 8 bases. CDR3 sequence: CASRRGEETQYF. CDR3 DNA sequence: TGTGCCAGCAGGCGGGGGGAAGAGACCCAGTACTTC.